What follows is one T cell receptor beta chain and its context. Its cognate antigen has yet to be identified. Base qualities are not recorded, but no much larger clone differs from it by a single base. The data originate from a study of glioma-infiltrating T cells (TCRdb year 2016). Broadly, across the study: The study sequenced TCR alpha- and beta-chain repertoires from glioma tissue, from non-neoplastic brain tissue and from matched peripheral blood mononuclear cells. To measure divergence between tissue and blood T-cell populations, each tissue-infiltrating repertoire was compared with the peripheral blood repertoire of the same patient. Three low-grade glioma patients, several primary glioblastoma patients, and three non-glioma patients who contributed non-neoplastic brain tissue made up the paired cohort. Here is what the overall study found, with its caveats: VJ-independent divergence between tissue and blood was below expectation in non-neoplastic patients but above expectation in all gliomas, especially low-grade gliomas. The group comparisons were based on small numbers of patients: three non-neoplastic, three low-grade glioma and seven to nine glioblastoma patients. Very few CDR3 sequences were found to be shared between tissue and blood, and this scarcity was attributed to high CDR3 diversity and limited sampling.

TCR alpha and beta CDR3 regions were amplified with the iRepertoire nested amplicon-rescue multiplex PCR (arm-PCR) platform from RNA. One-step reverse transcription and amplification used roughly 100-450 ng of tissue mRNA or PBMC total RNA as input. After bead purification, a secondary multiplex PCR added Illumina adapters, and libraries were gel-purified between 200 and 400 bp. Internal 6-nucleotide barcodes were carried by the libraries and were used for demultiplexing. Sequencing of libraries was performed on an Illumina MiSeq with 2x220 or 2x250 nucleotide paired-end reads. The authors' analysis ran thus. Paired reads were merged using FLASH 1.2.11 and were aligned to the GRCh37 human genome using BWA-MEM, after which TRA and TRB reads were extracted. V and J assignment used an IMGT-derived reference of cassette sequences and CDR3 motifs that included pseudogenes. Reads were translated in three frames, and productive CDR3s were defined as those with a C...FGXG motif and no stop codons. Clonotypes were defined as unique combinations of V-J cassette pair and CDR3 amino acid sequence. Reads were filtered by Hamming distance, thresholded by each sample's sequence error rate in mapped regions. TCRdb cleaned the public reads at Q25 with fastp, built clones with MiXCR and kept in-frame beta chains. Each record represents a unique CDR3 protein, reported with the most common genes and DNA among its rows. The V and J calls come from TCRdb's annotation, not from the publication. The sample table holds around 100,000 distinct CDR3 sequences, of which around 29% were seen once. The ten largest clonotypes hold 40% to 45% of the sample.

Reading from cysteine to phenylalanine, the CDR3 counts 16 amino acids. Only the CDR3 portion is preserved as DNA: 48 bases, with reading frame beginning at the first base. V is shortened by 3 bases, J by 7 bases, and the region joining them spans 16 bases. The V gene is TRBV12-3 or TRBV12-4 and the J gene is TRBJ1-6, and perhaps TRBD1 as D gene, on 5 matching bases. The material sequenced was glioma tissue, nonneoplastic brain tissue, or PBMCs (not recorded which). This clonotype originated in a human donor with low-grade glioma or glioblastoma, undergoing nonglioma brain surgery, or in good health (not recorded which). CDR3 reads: CASSFTPGANNSPLHF. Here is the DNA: TGTGCCAGCAGTTTTACCCCCGGGGCGAACAATTCACCCCTCCACTTT.